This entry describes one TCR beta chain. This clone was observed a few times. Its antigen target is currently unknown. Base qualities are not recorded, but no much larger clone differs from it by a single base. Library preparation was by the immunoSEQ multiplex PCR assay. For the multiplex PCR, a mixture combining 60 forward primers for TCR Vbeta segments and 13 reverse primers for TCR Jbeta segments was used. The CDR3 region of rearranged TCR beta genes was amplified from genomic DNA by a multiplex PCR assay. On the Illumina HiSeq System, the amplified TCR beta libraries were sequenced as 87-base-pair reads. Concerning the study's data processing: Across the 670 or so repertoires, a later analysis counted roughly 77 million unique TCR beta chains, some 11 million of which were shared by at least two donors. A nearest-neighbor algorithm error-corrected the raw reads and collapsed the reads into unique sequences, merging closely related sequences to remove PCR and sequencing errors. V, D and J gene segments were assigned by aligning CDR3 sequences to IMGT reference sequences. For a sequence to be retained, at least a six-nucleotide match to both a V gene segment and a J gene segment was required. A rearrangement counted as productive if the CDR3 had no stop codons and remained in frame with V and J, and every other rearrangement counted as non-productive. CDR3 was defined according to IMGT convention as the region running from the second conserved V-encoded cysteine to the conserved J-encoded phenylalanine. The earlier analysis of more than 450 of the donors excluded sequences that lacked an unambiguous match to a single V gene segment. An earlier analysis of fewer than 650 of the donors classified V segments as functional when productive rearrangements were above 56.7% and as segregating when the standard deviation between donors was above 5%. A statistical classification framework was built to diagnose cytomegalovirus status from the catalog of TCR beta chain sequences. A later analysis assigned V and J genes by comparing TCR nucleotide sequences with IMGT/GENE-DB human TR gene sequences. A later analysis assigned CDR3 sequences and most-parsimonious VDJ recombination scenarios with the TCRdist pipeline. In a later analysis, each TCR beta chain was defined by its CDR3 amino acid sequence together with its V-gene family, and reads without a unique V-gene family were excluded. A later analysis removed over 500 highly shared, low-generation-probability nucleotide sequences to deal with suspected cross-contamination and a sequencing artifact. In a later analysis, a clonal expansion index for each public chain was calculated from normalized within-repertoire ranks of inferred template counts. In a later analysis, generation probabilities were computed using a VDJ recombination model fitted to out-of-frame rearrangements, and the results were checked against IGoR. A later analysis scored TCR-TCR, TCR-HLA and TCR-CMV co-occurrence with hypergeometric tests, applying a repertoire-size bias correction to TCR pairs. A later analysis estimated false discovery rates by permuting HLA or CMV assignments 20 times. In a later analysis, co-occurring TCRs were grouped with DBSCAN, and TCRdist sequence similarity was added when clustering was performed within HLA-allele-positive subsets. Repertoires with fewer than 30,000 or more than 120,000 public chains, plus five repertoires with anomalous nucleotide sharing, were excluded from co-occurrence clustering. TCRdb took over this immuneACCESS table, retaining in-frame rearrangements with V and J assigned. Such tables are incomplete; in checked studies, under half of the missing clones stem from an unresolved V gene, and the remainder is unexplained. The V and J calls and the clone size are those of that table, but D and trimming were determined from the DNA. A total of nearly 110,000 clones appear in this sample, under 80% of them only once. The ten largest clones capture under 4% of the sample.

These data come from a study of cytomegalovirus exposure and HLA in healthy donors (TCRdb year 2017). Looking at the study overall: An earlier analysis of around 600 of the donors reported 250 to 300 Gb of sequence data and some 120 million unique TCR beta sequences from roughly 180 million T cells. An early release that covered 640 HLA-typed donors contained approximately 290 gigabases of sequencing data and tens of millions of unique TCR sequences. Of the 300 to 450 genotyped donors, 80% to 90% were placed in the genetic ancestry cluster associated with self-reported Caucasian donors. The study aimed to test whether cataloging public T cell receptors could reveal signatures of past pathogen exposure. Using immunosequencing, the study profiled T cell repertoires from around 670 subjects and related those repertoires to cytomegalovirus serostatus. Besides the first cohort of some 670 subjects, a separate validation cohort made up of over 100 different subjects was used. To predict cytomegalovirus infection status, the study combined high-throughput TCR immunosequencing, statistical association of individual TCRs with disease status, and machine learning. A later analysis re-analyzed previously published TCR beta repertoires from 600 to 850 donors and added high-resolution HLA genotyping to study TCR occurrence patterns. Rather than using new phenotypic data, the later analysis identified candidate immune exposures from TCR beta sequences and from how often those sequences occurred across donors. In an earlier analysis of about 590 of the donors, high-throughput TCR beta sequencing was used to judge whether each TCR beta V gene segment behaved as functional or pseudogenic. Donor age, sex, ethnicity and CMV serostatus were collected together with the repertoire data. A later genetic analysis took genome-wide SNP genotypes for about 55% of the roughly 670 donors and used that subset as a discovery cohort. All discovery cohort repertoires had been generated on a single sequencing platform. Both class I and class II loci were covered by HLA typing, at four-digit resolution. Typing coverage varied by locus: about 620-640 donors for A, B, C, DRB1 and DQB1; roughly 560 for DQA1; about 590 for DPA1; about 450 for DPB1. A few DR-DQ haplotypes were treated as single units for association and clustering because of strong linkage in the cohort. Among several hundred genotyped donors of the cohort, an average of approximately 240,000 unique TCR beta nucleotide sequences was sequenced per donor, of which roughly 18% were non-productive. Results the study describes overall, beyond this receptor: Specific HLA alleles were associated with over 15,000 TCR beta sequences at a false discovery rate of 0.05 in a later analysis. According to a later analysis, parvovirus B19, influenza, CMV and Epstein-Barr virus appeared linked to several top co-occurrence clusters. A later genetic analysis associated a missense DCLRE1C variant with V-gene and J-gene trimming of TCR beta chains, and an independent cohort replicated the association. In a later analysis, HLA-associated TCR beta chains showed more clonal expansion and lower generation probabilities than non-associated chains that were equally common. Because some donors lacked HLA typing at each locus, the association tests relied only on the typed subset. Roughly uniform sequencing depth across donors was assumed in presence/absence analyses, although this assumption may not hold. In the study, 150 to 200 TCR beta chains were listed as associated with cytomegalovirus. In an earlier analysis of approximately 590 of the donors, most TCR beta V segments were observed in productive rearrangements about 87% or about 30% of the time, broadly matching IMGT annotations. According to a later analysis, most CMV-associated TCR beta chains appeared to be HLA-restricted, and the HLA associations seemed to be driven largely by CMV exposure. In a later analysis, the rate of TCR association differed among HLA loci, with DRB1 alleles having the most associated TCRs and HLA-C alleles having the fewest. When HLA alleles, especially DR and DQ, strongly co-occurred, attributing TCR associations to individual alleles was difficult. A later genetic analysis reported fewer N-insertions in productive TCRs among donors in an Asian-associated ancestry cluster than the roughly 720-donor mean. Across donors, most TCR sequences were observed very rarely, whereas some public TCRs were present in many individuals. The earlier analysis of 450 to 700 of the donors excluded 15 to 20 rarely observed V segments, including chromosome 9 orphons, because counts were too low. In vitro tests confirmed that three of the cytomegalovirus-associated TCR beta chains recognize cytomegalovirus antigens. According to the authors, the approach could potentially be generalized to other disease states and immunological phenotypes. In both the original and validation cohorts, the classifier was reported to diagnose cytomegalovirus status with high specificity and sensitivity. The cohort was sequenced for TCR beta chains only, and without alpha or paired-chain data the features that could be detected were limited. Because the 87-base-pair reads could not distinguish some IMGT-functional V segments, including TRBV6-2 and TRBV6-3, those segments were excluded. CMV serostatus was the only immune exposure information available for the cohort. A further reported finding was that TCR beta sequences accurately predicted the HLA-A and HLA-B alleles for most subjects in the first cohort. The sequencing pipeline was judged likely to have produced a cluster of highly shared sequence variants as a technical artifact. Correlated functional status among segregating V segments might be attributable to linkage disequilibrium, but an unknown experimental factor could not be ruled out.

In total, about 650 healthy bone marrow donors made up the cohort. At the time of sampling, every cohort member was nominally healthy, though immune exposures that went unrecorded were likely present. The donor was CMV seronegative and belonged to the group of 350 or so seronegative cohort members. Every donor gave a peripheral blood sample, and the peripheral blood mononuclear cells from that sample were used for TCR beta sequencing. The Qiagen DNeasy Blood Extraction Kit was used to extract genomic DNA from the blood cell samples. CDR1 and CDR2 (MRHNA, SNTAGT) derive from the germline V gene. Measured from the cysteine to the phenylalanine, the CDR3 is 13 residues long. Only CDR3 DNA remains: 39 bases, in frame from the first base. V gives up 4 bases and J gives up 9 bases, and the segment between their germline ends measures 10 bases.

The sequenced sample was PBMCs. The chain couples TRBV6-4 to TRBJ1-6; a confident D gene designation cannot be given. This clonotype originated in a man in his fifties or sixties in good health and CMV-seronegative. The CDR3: CASSAQRSSPLHF. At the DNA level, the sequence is TGTGCCAGCAGTGCCCAGCGGAGTTCACCCCTCCACTTT.